The sequence of this T cell receptor beta chain was determined in a study of blood T cell repertoires in COVID-19. Study-level information: Samples taken during acute and convalescent COVID-19 were collected in the United States, Italy and Spain. PBMCs, B-cell-depleted T cells, or T cells were the source of the cDNA or gDNA that made up the material.

Recruits, aged about 18 to 89 years, lived in 20 to 30 US areas. No more than 2 weeks before study entry, exposed participants had met a case of COVID-19. Trimming took 5 bases from V and 9 from J; bases not matched to a gene: 5. CDR1 MNHEY and CDR2 SMNVEV come from the germline V gene (reference sequence). The CDR3 runs 13 residues. Only in-frame clones appear in the TCRdb table, and some are missing; sequencing was by immunoSEQ multiplex PCR. This repertoire shows more than 350,000 clones, more than 70% found once; its top ten account for roughly 1.4%. The TCR was taken from a young woman who had been exposed to COVID-19. Sequenced input: PBMCs or T cells enriched from blood (not recorded which). The chain uses TRBV27 and TRBJ1-2, with TRBD1 identical over 11 bases. CDR3 sequence reads: CASSPGTGGSYTF. The CDR3 nucleotides are TGTGCCAGCAGTCCCGGGACAGGGGGAAGCTACACCTTC.